This TCR beta chain is drawn from a study of response to subunit inactivated influenza vaccine (dated 2018 in TCRdb). In the study overall: The study used deep quantitative T cell receptor repertoire profiling to track responses to a trivalent subunit inactivated influenza vaccine. Overall study outcomes, separate from this receptor: The authors proposed that each seasonal influenza vaccination may bring in only a limited number of new T cells.

This clonotype was picked up many times. What this receptor recognizes is not known. Base qualities are not at hand, and no much larger clone is one base apart. CDR1 and CDR2 were assigned from the germline V gene (reference sequence) as DFQATT and SNEGSKA. V loses 3 bases, J loses 0 bases, and the germline ends lie 14 bases apart. From its cysteine to its phenylalanine, the CDR3 spans 15 amino acids. The kept DNA is CDR3 alone, 45 bases in frame from the first base. Preparation of the library involved RT-PCR. Sequencing was carried out with an Illumina HiSeq 2500. TCRdb ran its own pipeline on the public reads, namely fastp trimming at Q25 and MiXCR clone calling, and kept in-frame beta chains. Identical CDR3 proteins give one entry, which carries the most common genes and DNA. This sample holds 250,000 to 350,000 distinct CDR3 sequences; roughly 20% were observed only once. About 9.3% of the sample lies in the top ten.

The input for sequencing was PBMCs from blood, taken less than 22 months after vaccination. This clonotype was sampled from a man aged 50 to 75 who received an inactivated influenza vaccine. Donor details come from another sample of the same person, matched by shared clones. The chain is assembled from TRBV20-1 and TRBJ1-1; the D region possibly corresponds to TRBD1 (5 bases align). CDR3 protein: CSASAGAPMNTEAFF. The DNA sequence is given as TGCAGTGCTAGTGCCGGGGCCCCGATGAACACTGAAGCTTTCTTT.